The 23 T cell receptor beta chains below were found in one sample sequenced in a study of technical replicates of blood from several donors. TCRdb's table, derived via immunoSEQ multiplex PCR, lists solely in-frame clones and lacks some. The top ten hold less than 5.5% of the sample, which has about 56,000 clones, around 93% seen once. The sample was PBMCs. These receptors all stem from a human donor in good health. Some clones in this sample may be carry-over from other donors' samples.

The V and J genes are TRBV7-8 and TRBJ2-7; maybe TRBD2 (5 bases). This CDR3 comprises 15 residues. In germline, CDR1 is SGHVS, CDR2 FQNEAQ. Trimming left V 0 bases short and J 0 bases short, with 9 bases between. The CDR3 loop reads CASSLAGASSYEQYF. The CDR3 DNA follows: TGTGCCAGCAGCTTAGCGGGAGCGAGCTCCTACGAGCAGTACTTC. Supplemented by reference TRBV7-8 and TRBJ2-7, the full variable domain reads GAGVSQSPRYKVAKRGQDVALRCDPISGHVSLFWYQQALGQGPEFLTYFQNEAQLDKSGLPSDRFFAERPEGSVSTLKIQRTQQEDSAVYLCASSLAGASSYEQYFGPGTRLTVT.

The chain has TRBV28 and TRBJ2-7; D might be TRBD2 (5 bases). CDR1 is MDHEN and CDR2 is SYDVKM in the germline V gene. The V end was cut by 1 base, the J end by 13 bases, with 14 bases between. The CDR3 spans 12 residues. CDR3 bases: TGTGCCAGCAGTTTATTTGGAGGCAGCAGTTACTTC. It is translated as CASSLFGGSSYF.

The chain carries TRBV5-1 and TRBJ2-7; 9 nucleotides align to TRBD1. V lost 2 bases and J lost 6; bases outside the gene matches: 6. Germline V gene data show CDR1 as SGHRS and CDR2 as YFSETQ. This CDR3 contains 14 residues. The CDR3 DNA sequence: TGCGCCAGCAGCTTACAGGGGGCGAATTCCGAGCAGTACTTC. Amino acids: CASSLQGANSEQYF.

The chain carries TRBV7-2 and TRBJ1-2; D may be TRBD1 (6 bases). The CDR3 loop spans 18 amino acids. CDR1 is SGHTA, CDR2 FQGNSA, per germline. Between the trimmed V and J ends, which lost 2 bases and 6 bases, there was a span of 25 bases. The CDR3 DNA reads as TGTGCCAGCAGCTTATTCAGTCGAGGTTTCAGGGGCCTCGATGGCTACACCTTC. Translating gives CASSLFSRGFRGLDGYTF.

The V and J genes are TRBV5-4 and TRBJ2-1; 14 bases match TRBD2. With 4 bases clipped from V and 5 bases from J, the junction kept 14 bases outside the gene matches. Germline V gene lookup returns CDR1 SGHNT and CDR2 YYREEE (reference sequence). The CDR3 sequence is 19 residues long. Here the CDR3 DNA reads TGTGCCAGCAGCCGGGGGACTAGCGGGAGCGTCGGGATAGACAATGAGCAGTTCTTC. Translated: CASSRGTSGSVGIDNEQFF.

The rearrangement uses TRBV10-3 and TRBJ2-5; no definite D call. The V and J ends lost 2 bases and 5 bases respectively, with 6 bases between them. Germline CDR1 and CDR2: ENHRY and SYGVKD. The CDR3 is made up of 12 amino acids. CDR3 in amino acids: CAISERWETQYF. The CDR3 bases are TGTGCCATCAGTGAGCGGTGGGAGACCCAGTACTTC.

The chain combines TRBV9 with TRBJ2-5; TRBD1 aligns across 8 bases. Germline CDR1 is SGDLS and CDR2 is YYNGEE. This CDR3 contains 15 residues. The V and J ends lost 0 bases and 3 bases, in that order; junction bases with no gene match: 4. CDR3 sequence reads: CASSVAQGAKETQYF. In DNA form, the CDR3 reads TGTGCCAGCAGCGTAGCTCAGGGGGCGAAAGAGACCCAGTACTTC. The entire variable domain, with the rest obtained from reference TRBV9 and TRBJ2-5, is as follows: DSGVTQTPKHLITATGQRVTLRCSPRSGDLSVYWYQQSLDQGLQFLIQYYNGEERAKGNILERFSAQQFPDLHSELNLSSLELGDSALYFCASSVAQGAKETQYFGPGTRLLVL.

This CDR3 is CASRNPSVSANYGYTF. Written as DNA, the CDR3 is TGTGCAAGTCGAAATCCCTCTGTATCTGCTAACTATGGCTACACCTTC. The rearrangement joins TRBV12-2 to TRBJ1-2. TRBV12-2 is classified as a pseudogene. This CDR3 region has 16 residues.

V and J are TRBV9 and TRBJ2-1, with 8 bases matching TRBD2. Germline CDR1 reads SGDLS; CDR2 reads YYNGEE. The trim removed 0 bases at V and 2 bases at J, leaving 4 bases unmatched. There are 16 residues in the CDR3. CDR3 loop: CASSVGAGGPYNEQFF. The DNA of the CDR3 is TGTGCCAGCAGCGTAGGGGCGGGGGGACCCTACAATGAGCAGTTCTTC.

The chain couples TRBV18 to TRBJ2-7; no clear D gene. The CDR3 is made up of 14 amino acids. V lost 0 bases, J lost 2 bases, and 8 bases lay in between. Germline V gene lookup returns CDR1 KGHSH and CDR2 LQKENI. CDR3: CASSPPTGTYEQYF. The CDR3 nucleotides are TGTGCCAGCTCACCACCGACGGGTACCTACGAGCAGTACTTC.

The gene calls are TRBV14 and TRBJ2-5; D unresolved. This CDR3 is 14 amino acids long. Germline CDR1 SGHDN, CDR2 FVKESK. V was shortened by 4 bases and J by 2 bases, with 11 bases between the two germline ends. Written as DNA, the CDR3 is TGTGCCAGCAGCCGAAACTCTAATCAAGAGACCCAGTACTTC. Translated, it gives CASSRNSNQETQYF. The full variable domain, its missing parts supplied by reference TRBV14 and TRBJ2-5, is EAGVTQFPSHSVIEKGQTVTLRCDPISGHDNLYWYRRVMGKEIKFLLHFVKESKQDESGMPNNRFLAERTGGTYSTLKVQPAELEDSGVYFCASSRNSNQETQYFGPGTRLLVL.

The genes are TRBV19 and TRBJ1-1; a weak D match, TRBD1 (6 bases). The CDR3 is made up of 15 amino acids. The V and J ends lost 2 bases and 1 base respectively, with 11 bases between them. Germline-derived CDR1 and CDR2 are LNHDA and SQIVND (reference sequence). The CDR3 loop is CASSILGRGNTEAFF. The CDR3 DNA follows: TGTGCCAGTAGTATACTCGGCAGGGGGAACACTGAAGCTTTCTTT.

The CDR3 DNA sequence: TGTGCCAGCAGTGAATCTAGCGGGAGTCAAGAGACCCAGTACTTC. Protein product: CASSESSGSQETQYF. The chain is built from TRBV6-1 and TRBJ2-5, with 10 bases aligning to TRBD2. The CDR3 is made up of 15 amino acids. The ends lost 2 bases at V and 2 bases at J; junction bases unmatched: 2. Germline V CDR1 and CDR2: MNHNS, SASEGT.

This clone was counted once. V and J are TRBV30 and TRBJ2-3, with TRBD2 matching 7 bases. This CDR3 has 14 amino acids. V dropped 5 bases and J dropped 4; count of bases not matched to a gene: 9. Germline V CDR1 and CDR2: GTSNPN, SVGIG (reference sequence). The DNA of the CDR3 is TGTGCCTGGGGTTCGGGAGGTGTGGCAGATACGCAGTATTTT. Its protein is CAWGSGGVADTQYF.

V is TRBV7-2 and J is TRBJ2-7; D is perhaps TRBD2 (6 bases). Germline CDR1 reads SGHTA; CDR2 reads FQGNSA. This CDR3 comprises 12 residues. V dropped 6 bases and J dropped 7 bases, with 13 bases sitting between them. The CDR3: CASSRGAGEQYF. The CDR3 bases are TGTGCCAGCAGTCGGGGCGCGGGGGAGCAGTACTTC.

The chain recombines TRBV19 with TRBJ2-3; D perhaps matches TRBD2 (6 bases). This CDR3 has 16 amino acids. Trimming took off 3 bases at V and 1 base at J, with 14 bases between the two ends. The germline gives CDR1 LNHDA, CDR2 SQIVND (reference sequence). This CDR3 is CASSIGASAGTDTQYF. The DNA of the CDR3 is TGTGCCAGTAGTATTGGCGCTAGCGCCGGCACAGATACGCAGTATTTT.

The chain has TRBV5-1 and TRBJ1-4; the D is unclear. CDR1 and CDR2 (germline): SGHRS, YFSETQ. This CDR3 contains 16 residues. The V end lost 1 base, the J end lost 0 bases, and 10 bases lay between the germline ends. The CDR3 nucleotides read TGCGCCAGCAGCTTGTCAGGCCTCGCAACTAATGAAAAACTGTTTTTT. Protein: CASSLSGLATNEKLFF.

The chain couples TRBV4-1 to TRBJ1-4; 7 nucleotides match TRBD1. The V segment lost 4 bases and the J segment 0 bases; nucleotides outside the gene matches: 5. This CDR3 is 16 amino acids long. The germline CDR1 and CDR2 sequences are MGHRA and YSYEKL. The CDR3, as DNA: TGCGCCAGCAGCCGGGGACAGCTAACAACTAATGAAAAACTGTTTTTT. It is translated as CASSRGQLTTNEKLFF.

The V and J genes are TRBV13 and TRBJ2-3; 8 bases line up with TRBD1. Germline values: CDR1 PRHDT, CDR2 FYEKMQ (reference sequence). The CDR3 sequence is 15 residues long. The ends lost 5 bases at V and 0 bases at J; junction bases unmatched: 4. CDR3 protein: CASSRRQGSTDTQYF. The CDR3 coding sequence is TGTGCCAGCAGCCGTCGACAGGGGAGCACAGATACGCAGTATTTT.

V is TRBV6-5 and J is TRBJ1-5; 7 positions agree with TRBD1. The CDR3 totals 14 residues. V dropped 2 bases and J dropped 10; count of bases not matched to a gene: 8. The germline gives CDR1 MNHEY, CDR2 SVGAGI. The CDR3 region is CASSYNRGQEPQHF. CDR3 in DNA: TGTGCCAGCAGTTACAACAGGGGCCAGGAACCCCAGCATTTT.

The chain links TRBV7-9 to TRBJ2-1, with D tentatively TRBD2 (6 bases). The CDR3 covers 14 residues. Trimming stripped 0 bases from V and 7 bases from J, with 10 bases between. The germline gives CDR1 SEHNR, CDR2 FQNEAQ (reference sequence). CDR3 nucleotides: TGTGCCAGCAGCTTAGCGGGGAGGATGAATGAGCAGTTCTTC. Translated, it gives CASSLAGRMNEQFF.

V gene TRBV5-1 combines with J gene TRBJ2-2, with 12 positions matching TRBD2. The CDR3 has 14 residues. The germline V gene encodes CDR1 SGHRS and CDR2 YFSETQ. V shed 4 bases, J shed 6 bases, and the junction held 1 base outside the gene matches. The CDR3 DNA follows: TGCGCCAGCAGCGGACTAGCGGGGTCCGGGGAGCTGTTTTTT. Protein sequence: CASSGLAGSGELFF.

This rearrangement joins TRBV4-3 to TRBJ2-5; 8 nucleotides match TRBD2. The CDR3 spans 15 residues. J lost 2 bases, V lost 1 base, and 3 bases had no gene match. Germline V gene sequence: CDR1 LGHNA, CDR2 YSLEER. The CDR3 is CASSQALAEQETQYF. The CDR3 DNA sequence: TGCGCCAGCAGCCAAGCACTAGCGGAACAAGAGACCCAGTACTTC.